This T cell receptor (beta chain) stems from a study of blood T cells in healthy people across ages. V lost 5 bases and J lost 3; bases outside the gene matches: 6. Germline CDR1 is SGHVS and CDR2 is FNYEAQ. The CDR3 length is 15 residues. Study-wide points: Compared with aged donors, long-lived donors showed fewer expanded clones, suggesting selection.

A sample-barcoded 5' primer and a J-beta primer mix were used in a second PCR of roughly 6 to 11 cycles. TCRdb redid the calling of the 5' RACE reads with MiXCR, one entry per CDR3 protein. The table includes fewer than 800,000 distinct CDR3 sequences, about 34% detected once. Each donor supplied around 9.9 milliliters of peripheral blood. Whenever a sample was processed, at least 6.5 million PBMCs were isolated. As for this clonotype: Its antigen is currently unknown.

This receptor was identified in a woman of 80 years or more in good health. What was sequenced was blood. This rearrangement joins TRBV7-6 to TRBJ1-5; TRBD1 matches at 8 bases. The CDR3 sequence is CASSRGQANNQPQHF. CDR3 DNA: TGTGCCAGCAGCCGGGGACAGGCAAACAATCAGCCCCAGCATTTT.